These 14 T cell receptor beta chains share one sample of origin, sequenced in a study of blood T cell repertoires in COVID-19. The repertoire was sequenced with immunoSEQ multiplex PCR; TCRdb's copy has only in-frame clones and lacks some. This table has approximately 320,000 clones, roughly 85% appearing once. The sample was peripheral blood. The source is a human donor in a cohort sampled during active COVID-19.

There are many counts of this clone. V gene TRBV30 combines with J gene TRBJ1-2; TRBD1 might be the D (6 bases). Looked up from germline, CDR1 is GTSNPN and CDR2 is SVGIG (reference sequence). V gave up 2 bases and J gave up 10 bases, with 17 bases separating them. CDR3 length: 13 residues. This chain's CDR3 is CAWSRGSPFVYTF. Here the CDR3 DNA reads TGTGCCTGGAGTAGGGGGTCCCCGTTCGTCTACACCTTC.

The chain uses TRBV20-1 and TRBJ1-3; D is undetermined. The V end was cut by 3 bases, the J end by 3 bases, with 12 bases between. The CDR3 sequence is 14 residues long. Germline loops: CDR1 DFQATT, CDR2 SNEGSKA (reference sequence). CDR3 in amino acids: CSASPVGVGNTIYF. In nucleotides, the CDR3 is TGCAGTGCTAGTCCCGTTGGAGTTGGAAACACCATATATTTT.

The chain is built from TRBV6-4 and TRBJ2-7; maybe TRBD2 (6 bases). CDR1 is MRHNA and CDR2 is SNTAGT in the germline V gene. The CDR3 has 15 amino acids. The V and J ends lost 3 bases and 0 bases respectively, with 12 bases between them. Here the CDR3 reads CASSEGSGSSYEQYF. In DNA, the CDR3 is TGTGCCAGCAGTGAAGGTAGCGGAAGCTCCTACGAGCAGTACTTC.

This sequence joins TRBV12-3 or TRBV12-4 and TRBJ1-1; no reliable D call. V was cut by 6 bases and J by 5 bases, with 10 bases left in between. CDR3 length equals 12 residues. In DNA form, the CDR3 reads TGTGCCAGCAGCCTTGACTGGACTGAAGCTTTCTTT. It specifies CASSLDWTEAFF.

This rearrangement joins TRBV30 to TRBJ1-4; weak D call: TRBD1 (5 bases). Germline CDR1 GTSNPN, CDR2 SVGIG (reference sequence). This CDR3 contains 12 residues. V lost 2 bases to trimming and J lost 4 bases, with 5 bases between them. The CDR3 loop is CAWSQGNEKLFF. The CDR3 DNA reads TGTGCCTGGAGTCAGGGTAATGAAAAACTGTTTTTT.

This chain uses TRBV14 with TRBJ1-2; D ambiguous. Trimming removed 0 bases at V and 2 bases at J, with 13 bases between. The CDR3 has 16 residues. Looked up from germline, CDR1 is SGHDN and CDR2 is FVKESK. The CDR3 reads CASSQDLNSPNYGYTF. The CDR3 region has the DNA TGTGCCAGCAGCCAAGACCTAAATTCCCCCAACTATGGCTACACCTTC. The variable domain in full, completed from reference TRBV14 and TRBJ1-2, reads EAGVTQFPSHSVIEKGQTVTLRCDPISGHDNLYWYRRVMGKEIKFLLHFVKESKQDESGMPNNRFLAERTGGTYSTLKVQPAELEDSGVYFCASSQDLNSPNYGYTFGSGTRLTVV.

The chain couples TRBV5-1 to TRBJ2-1, with 10 bases that match TRBD2. The germline V gene has CDR1 SGHRS and CDR2 YFSETQ. With 2 bases clipped from V and 2 bases from J, the junction kept 4 bases outside the gene matches. CDR3 length equals 16 residues. In DNA, the CDR3 is TGCGCCAGCAGCTTAGGAGCGGGGGGGACCTACAATGAGCAGTTCTTC. Translating gives CASSLGAGGTYNEQFF.

Details on this clone: The same CDR3 is also encoded by other DNA sequences in this sample. V is TRBV9 and J is TRBJ1-2, with 7 bases lining up with TRBD1. V was clipped by 0 bases and J by 5 bases; unmatched bases: 1. Germline V gene data show CDR1 as SGDLS and CDR2 as YYNGEE. This CDR3 is built from 13 residues. The CDR3 DNA is TGTGCCAGCAGCGTAGGACAGGGTTATGGCTACACCTTC. Amino acid sequence: CASSVGQGYGYTF.

The V and J genes are TRBV19 and TRBJ1-1; D gene uncertain. V lost 3 bases and J 3 bases, leaving 8 bases between the germline ends. The CDR3 is 13 amino acids. CDR1 and CDR2 (germline): LNHDA, SQIVND (reference sequence). The CDR3 region has the DNA TGTGCCAGTAGTATCGCGGGAGACACTGAAGCTTTCTTT. This translates into CASSIAGDTEAFF.

This clone was found a few times. The J gene is TRBJ1-2, the V gene TRBV7-8, with 7 bases lining up with TRBD1. The junction had 5 bases not matched to a gene; V was cut back by 4 bases and J by 0 bases. The CDR3 spans 15 residues. Germline lookup yields CDR1 SGHVS and CDR2 FQNEAQ. The CDR3 region is CASSSGTETNYGYTF. The CDR3 DNA sequence: TGTGCCAGCAGCTCAGGGACAGAGACTAACTATGGCTACACCTTC.

The rearrangement joins TRBV5-1 to TRBJ1-3, with 9 bases lining up with TRBD1. Germline CDR1 reads SGHRS; CDR2 reads YFSETQ. Losses at the gene ends were 3 bases for V and 3 bases for J; bases not matched to a gene: 4. The CDR3 has 15 amino acids. The CDR3 region has the DNA TGCGCCAGCAGCTCGGGACAGGGCGGTGGAAACACCATATATTTT. Translated: CASSSGQGGGNTIYF.

The V and J genes are TRBV27 and TRBJ1-1; 7 nucleotides line up with TRBD1. The CDR3 sequence is 14 residues long. The V gene's germline CDR1 is MNHEY and CDR2 SMNVEV (reference sequence). J lost 7 bases, V lost 7 bases, and 12 bases had no gene match. The CDR3 reads CASIPDRDRGEAFF. The DNA for the CDR3 is TGTGCCAGCATCCCCGACAGGGACAGAGGTGAAGCTTTCTTT.

This clone was seen a single time. V usage is TRBV7-8 and J usage is TRBJ1-2; no reliable D call. The V end was cut by 1 base, the J end by 2 bases, with 14 bases between. This CDR3 is 16 amino acids long. Germline V gene sequence: CDR1 SGHVS, CDR2 FQNEAQ. The CDR3 DNA is TGTGCCAGCAGCTTAGGATTAGAGATATCGAACTATGGCTACACCTTC. This sequence encodes CASSLGLEISNYGYTF.

The rearrangement joins TRBV7-2 to TRBJ2-7; D not resolved. Deletions cut 5 bases from V and 6 bases from J, with 17 bases between. Germline CDR1 is SGHTA and CDR2 is FQGNSA. The CDR3 totals 14 residues. CDR3 loop: CASSLFPQAPEQYF. CDR3 sequence (DNA): TGTGCCAGCAGCCTATTCCCTCAGGCCCCCGAGCAGTACTTC.